A selection of T cell receptor beta chains follows, all from one sample in a study of blood T cell repertoires in COVID-19. Clones were read by immunoSEQ multiplex PCR, and TCRdb kept only the in-frame ones, dropping some. Among about 250,000 clones listed, about 86% were seen once. Sequences were obtained from peripheral blood. These receptors were collected from an elderly man with acute or convalescent COVID-19. Each CDR3 is given with its conserved first and last residue. D genes are given only for firm matches. Clone size is not always given. Where it is, it says once, few, many or a class for expanded clones.

d_gene,abundance,j_gene,v_gene,CDR3aa,CDR3nt
.,.,TRBJ2-1,TRBV7-3,CASSLEGKREYNEQFF,TGTGCCAGCAGCTTAGAAGGCAAAAGGGAGTACAATGAGCAGTTCTTC
TRBD2,.,TRBJ2-1,TRBV4-2,CASSQDRGRTSSSYNEQFF,TGTGCCAGCAGCCAAGATCGAGGCAGGACTAGCTCGTCCTACAATGAGCAGTTCTTC
TRBD1,.,TRBJ2-1,TRBV5-1,CASSGTASYNEQFF,TGCGCCAGCAGCGGGACAGCTTCCTACAATGAGCAGTTCTTC
TRBD1,.,TRBJ1-3,TRBV3-1/TRBV3-2,CASSQVWTGTRDTIYF,TGTGCCAGCAGCCAAGTTTGGACAGGGACGAGAGACACCATATATTTT
.,.,TRBJ2-2,TRBV5-5,CASTLIQGANTGELFF,TGTGCCAGCACCCTTATTCAGGGCGCGAACACCGGGGAGCTGTTTTTT
TRBD1,.,TRBJ1-4,TRBV5-1,CASSLTGGGEKLFF,TGCGCCAGCAGCTTGACAGGGGGTGGTGAAAAACTGTTTTTT
.,.,TRBJ2-7,TRBV11-3,CASSGILAVLLFTYEQYF,TGTGCCAGCAGCGGAATACTTGCGGTCCTTCTATTCACCTACGAGCAGTACTTC
TRBD1,.,TRBJ1-2,TRBV27,CASSPTPGTEDGYTF,TGTGCCAGCAGTCCAACCCCCGGGACAGAGGACGGCTACACCTTC
.,.,TRBJ1-6,TRBV19,CASSRPTGRQDSPLHF,TGTGCCAGTAGTCGCCCCACAGGGAGACAAGATTCACCCCTCCACTTT
.,.,TRBJ1-2,TRBV6-5,CASRGGTDNYGYTF,TGTGCCAGCAGGGGGGGGACCGACAACTATGGCTACACCTTC
TRBD1,.,TRBJ1-5,TRBV28,CASSLDRASQPQHF,TGTGCCAGCAGTTTGGACAGGGCAAGTCAGCCCCAGCATTTT
.,.,TRBJ1-1,TRBV13,CASTQNTEAFF,TGTGCCAGCACCCAGAACACTGAAGCTTTCTTT
.,.,TRBJ1-6,TRBV18,CASSPEQENSPLHF,TGTGCCAGCTCACCAGAACAGGAGAATTCACCCCTCCACTTT
.,.,TRBJ2-1,TRBV12-3/TRBV12-4,CASSYGGNEQFF,TGTGCCAGCAGTTATGGAGGCAATGAGCAGTTCTTC
.,.,TRBJ1-5,TRBV25-1,CASTPSGGHQPQHF,TGTGCCAGCACCCCCTCGGGGGGTCATCAGCCCCAGCATTTT
.,once,TRBJ1-5,TRBV12-3/TRBV12-4,CASSLQGHQPQHF,TGTGCCAGCAGTTTACAGGGTCATCAGCCCCAGCATTTT
.,.,TRBJ2-7,TRBV19,CASRSGTRDGQYF,TGTGCCAGTAGGTCCGGGACAAGGGATGGGCAGTACTTC
TRBD1,.,TRBJ2-7,TRBV18,CASSLGTGGWNEQYF,TGTGCCAGCTCACTTGGGACAGGGGGATGGAACGAGCAGTACTTC
.,.,TRBJ2-1,TRBV29-1,CSVVRRATFEQFF,TGCAGCGTTGTTCGCAGGGCGACTTTCGAGCAGTTCTTC
TRBD1,.,TRBJ1-2,TRBV3-1/TRBV3-2,CASSQGRQGRSYGYTF,TGTGCCAGCAGCCAAGGGAGACAGGGTAGGAGCTATGGCTACACCTTC
TRBD1,once,TRBJ1-1,TRBV7-9,CASSNPGQGTEAFF,TGTGCCAGCAGCAATCCGGGACAGGGTACTGAAGCTTTCTTT
.,.,TRBJ1-1,TRBV6-1,CASSEFTGYTEAFF,TGTGCCAGCAGTGAGTTTACAGGCTACACTGAAGCTTTCTTT
.,.,TRBJ1-5,TRBV5-1,CASSLVGGSNQPQHF,TGCGCCAGCAGCTTGGTGGGCGGGAGCAATCAGCCCCAGCATTTT
.,.,TRBJ1-3,TRBV7-9,CAPIPTRREESTGNTIYF,TGTGCCCCTATTCCCACCCGCAGGGAGGAAAGCACTGGAAACACCATATATTTT
TRBD1,.,TRBJ1-1,TRBV19,CASSITGGSNEAFF,TGTGCCAGTAGTATAACAGGGGGCTCGAATGAAGCTTTCTTT
TRBD1,.,TRBJ1-2,TRBV6-6,CASSIGGTGAHGYTF,TGTGCCAGCAGTATAGGAGGGACAGGGGCTCACGGCTACACCTTC
.,once,TRBJ1-1,TRBV29-1,CSVAETEAFF,TGCAGCGTTGCGGAGACTGAAGCTTTCTTT
TRBD1,.,TRBJ2-5,TRBV6-9,CASSYPKTGTGEETQYF,TGTGCCAGCAGTTATCCGAAAACCGGGACAGGGGAAGAGACCCAGTACTTC
.,.,TRBJ1-1,TRBV7-3,CASSRQLNTEAFF,TGTGCCAGCAGTAGACAGTTGAACACTGAAGCTTTCTTT
TRBD2,.,TRBJ2-1,TRBV28,CASSLSMGAGGGYEQFF,TGTGCCAGCAGTTTATCAATGGGTGCGGGAGGGGGTTATGAGCAGTTCTTC
TRBD2,.,TRBJ2-1,TRBV9,CASSVGASGFSYNEQFF,TGTGCCAGCAGCGTAGGGGCTAGCGGGTTCTCCTACAATGAGCAGTTCTTC
TRBD2,.,TRBJ2-2,TRBV4-3,CASSALAGVYGELFF,TGCGCCAGCAGCGCACTAGCGGGAGTGTACGGGGAGCTGTTTTTT
TRBD2,.,TRBJ2-1,TRBV27,CASSSLLAGTYNEQFF,TGTGCCAGCAGTTCCCTGCTAGCGGGGACCTACAATGAGCAGTTCTTC
.,.,TRBJ2-7,TRBV27,CASSLYRRGAYEQYF,TGTGCCAGCAGTTTATACAGGAGGGGAGCCTACGAGCAGTACTTC
TRBD1,.,TRBJ2-7,TRBV6-2/TRBV6-3,CASSSPEGQPISYEQYF,TGTGCCAGCAGCTCCCCAGAGGGACAGCCAATTTCCTACGAGCAGTACTTC
TRBD2,.,TRBJ2-1,TRBV5-1,CASTLGTSSYNEQFF,TGCGCCAGCACCTTGGGGACTAGCTCCTACAATGAGCAGTTCTTC